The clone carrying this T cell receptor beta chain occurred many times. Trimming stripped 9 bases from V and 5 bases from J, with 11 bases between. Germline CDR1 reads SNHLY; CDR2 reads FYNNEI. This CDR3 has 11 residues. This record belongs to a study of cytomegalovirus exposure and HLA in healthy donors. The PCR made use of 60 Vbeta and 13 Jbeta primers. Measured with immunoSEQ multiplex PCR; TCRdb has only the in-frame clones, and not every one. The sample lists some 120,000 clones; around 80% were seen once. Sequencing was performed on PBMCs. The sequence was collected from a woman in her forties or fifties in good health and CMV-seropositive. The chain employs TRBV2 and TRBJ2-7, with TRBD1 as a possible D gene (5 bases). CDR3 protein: CASSGMNEQYF. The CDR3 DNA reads TGTGCCAGTTCAGGGATGAACGAGCAGTACTTC. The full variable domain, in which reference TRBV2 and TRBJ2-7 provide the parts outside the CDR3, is EPEVTQTPSHQVTQMGQEVILRCVPISNHLYFYWYRQILGQKVEFLVSFYNNEISEKSEIFDDQFSVERPDGSNFTLKIRSTKLEDSAMYFCASSGMNEQYFGPGTRLTVT.